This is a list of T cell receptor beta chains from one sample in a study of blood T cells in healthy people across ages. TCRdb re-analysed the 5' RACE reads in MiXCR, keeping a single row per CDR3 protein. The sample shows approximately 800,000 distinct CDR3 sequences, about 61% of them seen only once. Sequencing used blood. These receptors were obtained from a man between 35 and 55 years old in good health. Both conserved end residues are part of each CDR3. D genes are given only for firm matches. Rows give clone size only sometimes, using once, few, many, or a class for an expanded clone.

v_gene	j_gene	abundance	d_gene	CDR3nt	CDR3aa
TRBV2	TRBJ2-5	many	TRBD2	TGTGCCAGCACCAACGGACTAGCGGGGGGCCGGGGAGAGACCCAGTACTTC	CASTNGLAGGRGETQYF
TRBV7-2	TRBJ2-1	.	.	TGTGCCAGCAGACGTAGTACGGGGAACAATGAGCAGTTCTTC	CASRRSTGNNEQFF
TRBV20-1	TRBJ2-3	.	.	TGCAGTGCTAGAGATCAAGCAGACATCCCCACAGATACGCAGTATTTT	CSARDQADIPTDTQYF
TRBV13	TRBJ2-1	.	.	TGTGCCAGCAGCCCTAGACAGAACTCCTACAATGAGCAGTTCTTC	CASSPRQNSYNEQFF
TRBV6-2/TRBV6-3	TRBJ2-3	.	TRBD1	TGTGCCAGCAGTTACCAGGGGGCAGATACGCAGTATTTT	CASSYQGADTQYF
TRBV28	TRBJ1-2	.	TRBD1	TGTGCCAGCAGTTTCGGGACAGGGTTATCTGGCTACACCTTC	CASSFGTGLSGYTF
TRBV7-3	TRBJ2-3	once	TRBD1	TGTGCCAGAGTTATATGGGACAGGGCCACAGATACGCAGTATTTT	CARVIWDRATDTQYF
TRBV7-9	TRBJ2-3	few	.	TGTGCCAGCGAAAAAGGCACAGCGTACCCCAGAACTAGCACAGATACGCAGTATTTT	CASEKGTAYPRTSTDTQYF
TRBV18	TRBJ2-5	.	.	TGTGCCAGCTCGCTCGAACAGGGAAATCAAGAGACCCAGTACTTC	CASSLEQGNQETQYF
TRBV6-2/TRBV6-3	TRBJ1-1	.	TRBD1	TGTGCCAGCAGTAAGAAGGGGGCTCACACTGAAGCTTTCTTT	CASSKKGAHTEAFF
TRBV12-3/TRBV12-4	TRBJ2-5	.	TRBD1	TGTGCCAGCAGTCCATTTGACAGGGAAGAGACCCAGTACTTC	CASSPFDREETQYF
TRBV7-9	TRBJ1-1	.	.	TGTGCCAGCAGTATCACAGTGAACACTGAAGCTTTCTTT	CASSITVNTEAFF
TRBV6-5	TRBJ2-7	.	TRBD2	TGTGCCAGCAGAAAAAGCGGGGGACACAATGAGCAGTACTTC	CASRKSGGHNEQYF
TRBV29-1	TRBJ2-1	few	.	TGCAGCGCGCGAGGGGGAAGGGCTGAGCAGTTCTTC	CSARGGRAEQFF
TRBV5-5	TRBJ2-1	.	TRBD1	TGTGCCCGCAGCTTGGAGAGGACAGGGACAAATGAGCAGTTCTTC	CARSLERTGTNEQFF
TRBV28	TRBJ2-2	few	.	TGTGCCAGCAGCCTGGGACGAGGAGAGGCCGGGGAGCTGTTTTTT	CASSLGRGEAGELFF
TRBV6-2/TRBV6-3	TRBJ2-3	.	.	TGTGCCAGCAGTTACTTTACAGGGACCACAGATACGCAGTATTTT	CASSYFTGTTDTQYF
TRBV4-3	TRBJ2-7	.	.	TGCGCCAGCAGCCAAGGACCCGGGACCTTCTACGAGCAGTACTTC	CASSQGPGTFYEQYF
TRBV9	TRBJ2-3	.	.	TGTGCCAGCAGCGTAAATCGTGCGGGGACACCTAACACAGATACGCAGTATTTT	CASSVNRAGTPNTDTQYF
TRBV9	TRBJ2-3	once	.	TGTGCCAGCAGCGTGGACCCGGGACCACCCACAGATACGCAGTATTTT	CASSVDPGPPTDTQYF
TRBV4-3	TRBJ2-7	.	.	TGCGCCAGCAGCCAGGATCGAACGTACTACAATGAGCAGTACTTC	CASSQDRTYYNEQYF
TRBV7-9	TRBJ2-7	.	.	TGTGCCAGCAGCCCCTCGGTCCCCCCTTGGGAGCAGTACTTC	CASSPSVPPWEQYF
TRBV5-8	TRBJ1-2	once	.	TGTGCCAGCAGCCCGGACAGCACCTTTGGCTACACCTTC	CASSPDSTFGYTF
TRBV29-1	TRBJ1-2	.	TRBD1	TGCAGCGTAGCCGTAACGGGGACAGGGGAGGGCTACACCTTC	CSVAVTGTGEGYTF